Each of the 32 T cell receptor beta chains below was sequenced from the same sample in a study of blood T cells in healthy people across ages (dated by TCRdb to about 2015). Libraries were built with 5' RACE. Data came from an Illumina HiSeq 2500. A second about 7 to 11 cycle PCR used a sample-barcoded 5' primer and a J-beta primer mix. The public reads were reanalyzed by TCRdb: fastp trimming at Q25, MiXCR alignment, in-frame beta chains only. Identical CDR3 protein sequences are pooled into one entry, listed with their most common genes and DNA. This sample gives around 500,000 distinct CDR3 sequences in total; around a quarter of them show up just once. The ten most abundant clones make up about 3.9% of the sample. The same sample was also studied in work on T cells of mothers and their children.

The sequencing sample was made of blood. The source of these receptors is a boy aged 2-9 years in good health.

This clonotype was detected many times. CDR3 sequence reads: CASQSGFSGANVLTF. CDR3 DNA sequence: TGTGCCAGCCAATCGGGATTCTCTGGGGCCAACGTCCTGACTTTC. J is TRBJ2-6 and V is TRBV3-1; D might be TRBD2 (5 bases). In germline, CDR1 is LGHDT, CDR2 YNNKEL (reference sequence). Trimming shortened V by 8 bases and J by 0 bases, and 11 bases separated the two germline ends. This CDR3 has 15 amino acids. Full variable domain (missing parts from reference TRBV3-1 and TRBJ2-6): DTAVSQTPKYLVTQMGNDKSIKCEQNLGHDTMYWYKQDSKKFLKIMFSYNNKELIINETVPNRFSPKSPDKAHLNLHINSLELGDSAVYFCASQSGFSGANVLTFGAGSRLTVL.

The chain joins TRBV25-1 to TRBJ1-1; D is possibly TRBD1 (6 bases). Germline V gene data show CDR1 as MGHDK and CDR2 as SYGVNS. The CDR3 runs to 14 residues. The V end lost 3 bases, the J end lost 1 base, and 9 bases lay between the germline ends. The CDR3: CASSDLQGNTEAFF. CDR3 nucleotides: TGTGCCAGCAGTGATTTACAGGGGAACACTGAAGCTTTCTTT.

The chain carries TRBV7-2 and TRBJ1-2, with 9 positions matching TRBD1. Germline CDR1 and CDR2: SGHTA and FQGNSA. The CDR3 runs to 16 residues. The V and J ends lost 1 base and 2 bases, in that order; junction bases with no gene match: 5. CDR3 residues: CASSLDGGQGNYGYTF. The CDR3 DNA is TGTGCCAGCAGCTTAGATGGCGGACAGGGGAACTATGGCTACACCTTC. The variable domain in full, with the rest retrieved from reference TRBV7-2 and TRBJ1-2, is GAGVSQSPSNKVTEKGKDVELRCDPISGHTALYWYRQSLGQGLEFLIYFQGNSAPDKSGLPSDRFSAERTGGSVSTLTIQRTQQEDSAVYLCASSLDGGQGNYGYTFGSGTRLTVV.

This chain links TRBV28 with TRBJ1-5; 9 bases are a match to TRBD1. The germline CDR1 and CDR2 sequences are MDHEN and SYDVKM. The V gene end was trimmed by 4 bases and the J gene end by 9 bases; junction bases not matched to a gene: 10. The CDR3 contains 15 residues. The CDR3 region has the DNA TGTGCCAGCAGTTCCATGGGGACAGGGAGCCGGCCCCAGCATTTT. Residues: CASSSMGTGSRPQHF.

This clonotype was detected a few times. The gene calls are TRBV6-2 or TRBV6-3 and TRBJ2-5; TRBD1 might be the D (8 bases). The end of the DNA fits TRBJ2-7 better, so the J call may be wrong. Germline CDR1 reads MNHEY; CDR2 reads SVGEGT. This CDR3 region has 18 residues. The CDR3 protein is CASSRLTGAAAGIYEQYF. In nucleotides, the CDR3 is TGTGCCAGCAGCCGTCTGACAGGGGCGGCAGCGGGAATCTACGAGCAGTACTTC.

Comments on this clonotype: The junction shows a germline mismatch at one end, possibly a read error. CDR3 sequence (DNA): TGCAGTGCAAGAGGGCGGGAGGGTTACAATGAGCAGTTCTTC. Protein: CSARGREGYNEQFF. The chain joins TRBV20-1 to TRBJ2-1; 9 bases map to TRBD2. Germline loops: CDR1 DFQATT, CDR2 SNEGSKA (reference sequence). The CDR3 has 14 amino acids.

This clonotype was picked up many times. The J gene is TRBJ2-6, the V gene TRBV2, with TRBD2 as a possible D gene (5 bases). V was cut by 3 bases and J by 2 bases, with 17 bases left in between. The CDR3 totals 18 residues. The V gene's germline CDR1 is SNHLY and CDR2 FYNNEI. Written as DNA, the CDR3 is TGTGCCAGCAGTGAGTTCGGGAATAAACCGGCTGGGGCCAACGTCCTGACTTTC. This translates into CASSEFGNKPAGANVLTF.

A few counts support this clonotype. The V call is TRBV7-9, the J call TRBJ2-1; D possibly corresponds to TRBD1 (6 bases). This CDR3 has 16 amino acids. Germline assignment: CDR1 SEHNR and CDR2 FQNEAQ (reference sequence). V was shortened by 5 bases and J by 9 bases, with 23 bases between the two germline ends. CDR3 in DNA: TGTGCCAGCAGCCCAGGACAGAGGCCAGAAAGGGGTGAGCAGTTCTTC. Translation: CASSPGQRPERGEQFF.

V is TRBV20-1 and J is TRBJ2-7; D perhaps matches TRBD1 (6 bases). This CDR3 region has 13 residues. The germline V and J ends were trimmed by 3 bases and 3 bases, with 12 bases remaining between them. Germline V lookup: CDR1 DFQATT, CDR2 SNEGSKA (reference sequence). CDR3 nucleotides: TGCAGTGCTAGCAGGGACACAATCTACGAGCAGTACTTC. Amino acid sequence: CSASRDTIYEQYF.

The chain couples TRBV2 to TRBJ1-2, with D unclear. CDR3 length equals 14 residues. V was shortened by 1 base and J by 0 bases, with 6 bases between the two germline ends. Germline CDR1 is SNHLY and CDR2 is FYNNEI. Here the CDR3 DNA reads TGTGCCAGCAGTGAAGGATACTCTAACTATGGCTACACCTTC. Translating gives CASSEGYSNYGYTF.

This chain uses TRBV11-1 with TRBJ2-1; either TRBD1 or TRBD2 may supply D (6 bases each). V lost 2 bases and J 2 bases, leaving 13 bases between the germline ends. The CDR3 extends over 16 amino acids. Germline lookup yields CDR1 SGHAT and CDR2 FQDESV (reference sequence). Here the CDR3 DNA reads TGTGCCAGCAGCTTATTTGTAGGGGGGACCTACAATGAGCAGTTCTTC. It yields the protein CASSLFVGGTYNEQFF. Full variable domain (remainder filled in from reference TRBV11-1 and TRBJ2-1): EAEVAQSPRYKITEKSQAVAFWCDPISGHATLYWYRQILGQGPELLVQFQDESVVDDSQLPKDRFSAERLKGVDSTLKIQPAELGDSAMYLCASSLFVGGTYNEQFFGPGTRLTVL.

V usage is TRBV3-1 and J usage is TRBJ2-7; D possibly matches TRBD1 or TRBD2 (6 bases each). Trimming pared 0 bases from V and 5 bases from J, leaving 11 bases between. This CDR3 region has 14 residues. The V gene's germline CDR1 is LGHDT and CDR2 YNNKEL (reference sequence). CDR3 sequence reads: CASSQDHGGHEQYF. The CDR3 DNA reads TGTGCCAGCAGCCAAGATCACGGGGGCCACGAGCAGTACTTC.

The rearrangement uses TRBV12-3 or TRBV12-4 and TRBJ2-7; no clear D gene. With 5 bases removed from V and 3 bases from J, the gap between germline ends came to 11 bases. The CDR3 is made up of 13 amino acids. The CDR3 region is CASSLGRYYEQYF. Here the CDR3 DNA reads TGTGCCAGCAGTCTAGGACGGTACTACGAGCAGTACTTC.

The V and J genes are TRBV30 and TRBJ2-1; tentatively, D is TRBD1 or TRBD2 (6 bases each). The V gene lost 5 bases and the J gene lost 6 bases, with 11 bases spanning the gap. The CDR3 runs to 12 residues. The V gene's germline CDR1 is GTSNPN and CDR2 SVGIG (reference sequence). The CDR3 region is CAWEGGGNEQFF. In DNA form, the CDR3 reads TGTGCCTGGGAGGGGGGCGGCAATGAGCAGTTCTTC.

The rearrangement joins TRBV10-3 to TRBJ2-2; tentatively, D is TRBD1 (6 bases). Trimming removed 6 bases from V and 1 base from J, with 12 bases in between. The CDR3 extends over 15 amino acids. The V gene's germline CDR1 is ENHRY and CDR2 SYGVKD. Here the CDR3 reads CAIRTDSQNTGELFF. The CDR3 nucleotides read TGTGCCATCAGGACGGACAGCCAGAACACCGGGGAGCTGTTTTTT.

The chain is built from TRBV20-1 and TRBJ2-3; D is unresolved. The CDR3 loop spans 15 amino acids. Trimming shortened V by 0 bases and J by 3 bases, and 13 bases separated the two germline ends. The germline gives CDR1 DFQATT, CDR2 SNEGSKA (reference sequence). The CDR3 is CSARDPGGSTDTQYF. In DNA, the CDR3 is TGCAGTGCTAGAGACCCCGGTGGTAGTACAGATACGCAGTATTTT.

The sample holds a few counts of this clonotype. The J gene is TRBJ2-7, the V gene TRBV7-9, with D possibly TRBD1 on 5 matching bases. The CDR3 consists of 15 residues. From germline, CDR1 is SEHNR and CDR2 FQNEAQ (reference sequence). V lost 5 bases, J lost 6 bases, and 20 bases lay in between. CDR3 protein: CASSPTSRALGEQYF. Here the CDR3 DNA reads TGTGCCAGCAGCCCTACAAGCAGGGCTCTTGGCGAGCAGTACTTC.

This clonotype showed up just a few times. The chain carries TRBV7-8 and TRBJ2-1; D could derive from TRBD1 or TRBD2 (5 bases each). Per the germline V gene, CDR1 is SGHVS and CDR2 is FQNEAQ. The CDR3 contains 19 residues. Trimming shortened V by 1 base and J by 3 bases, and 22 bases separated the two germline ends. The CDR3 loop is CASSLDGPKRGARYNEQFF. In nucleotides, the CDR3 is TGTGCCAGCAGCTTAGATGGCCCTAAGAGGGGAGCGCGCTACAATGAGCAGTTCTTC.

In its sample, this clonotype was seen a few times. This sequence joins TRBV27 and TRBJ1-4; no clear D. CDR1 is MNHEY, CDR2 SMNVEV, per germline (reference sequence). V was trimmed by 6 bases and J by 10 bases, leaving 9 bases between them. The CDR3 is 11 amino acids. CDR3 sequence: CASRGGAKLFF. CDR3 sequence (DNA): TGTGCCAGCAGGGGAGGAGCAAAACTGTTTTTT.

Worth noting for this clonotype: At one boundary the junction diverges from the germline segment, which might be a read error. The genes are TRBV14 and TRBJ2-7; the D gene is possibly TRBD2 (6 bases). The CDR3 runs 14 residues. Germline CDR1 and CDR2: SGHDN and FVKESK. The CDR3 region is CGSSQEFGGNEQYF. The DNA for the CDR3 is TGTGGCAGCAGCCAAGAGTTTGGGGGGAACGAGCAGTACTTC.

The chain has TRBV6-2 or TRBV6-3 and TRBJ2-2, with D tentatively TRBD1 (5 bases). The germline V gene has CDR1 MNHEY and CDR2 SVGEGT. Trimming removed 2 bases at V and 0 bases at J, with 10 bases between. This CDR3 spans 16 amino acids. The CDR3 DNA follows: TGTGCCAGCAGTTACGTCAGGACACCGAACACCGGGGAGCTGTTTTTT. This codes for CASSYVRTPNTGELFF.

This clonotype was counted ten times or more. The V call is TRBV7-2, the J call TRBJ2-2, with D perhaps TRBD2 (5 bases). CDR1 and CDR2 (germline): SGHTA, FQGNSA. The CDR3 sequence is 13 residues long. With 5 bases removed from V and 7 bases from J, the gap between germline ends came to 11 bases. CDR3 bases: TGTGCCAGCAGCCTAAATGCGGGCGGGGAGCTGTTTTTT. It codes for CASSLNAGGELFF.

The rearrangement joins TRBV9 to TRBJ1-4; D remains unclear. The CDR3 runs 12 residues. CDR1 SGDLS and CDR2 YYNGEE come from the germline V gene. The ends were cut back, 0 bases at V and 6 bases at J, with 3 bases in the middle. The CDR3 DNA is TGTGCCAGCAGCGTAGATGATGAAAAACTGTTTTTT. Its protein product is CASSVDDEKLFF.

This chain links TRBV5-1 with TRBJ2-7, with unresolved D. The germline CDR1 and CDR2 sequences are SGHRS and YFSETQ. Between the trimmed V and J ends, which lost 3 bases and 7 bases, there was a span of 8 bases. CDR3 size: 11 residues. The CDR3 loop reads CASSSAGEQYF. The CDR3 region has the DNA TGCGCCAGCAGCTCCGCCGGTGAGCAGTACTTC.

The gene calls are TRBV28 and TRBJ2-5, with TRBD1 matching 7 bases. The germline V gene has CDR1 MDHEN and CDR2 SYDVKM. This CDR3 has 15 residues. V lost 6 bases and J lost 3; bases outside the gene matches: 10. The CDR3 region is CASRRIRGRKETQYF. Written as DNA, the CDR3 is TGTGCCAGCAGGCGGATTAGGGGGCGTAAAGAGACCCAGTACTTC.

A few counts support this clonotype. Its ends do not fully match the called genes, so a read error is possible. V and J are TRBV6-6 and TRBJ1-1; D is unclear. Germline assignment: CDR1 MNHNY and CDR2 SVGAGI (reference sequence). There are 14 residues in the CDR3. CDR3 in DNA: TGTGCCGGCAGTTACGTGAAGGGAGGCACTGAAGCTTTCTTT. Amino acid sequence: CAGSYVKGGTEAFF.

This clonotype was seen a few times. The chain has TRBV7-9 and TRBJ1-4; TRBD1 agrees at 12 bases. Germline CDR1 SEHNR, CDR2 FQNEAQ (reference sequence). V shed 5 bases, J shed 8 bases, and the junction held 6 bases outside the gene matches. This CDR3 comprises 15 residues. Written as DNA, the CDR3 is TGTGCCAGCAGCACAGGGGACAGGGGGCACGAAAAACTGTTTTTT. Amino acids: CASSTGDRGHEKLFF.

This clonotype was seen a few times. The chain joins TRBV3-1 to TRBJ2-5, with no clear D. The J call is in doubt because the DNA end fits TRBJ2-7 better. The germline V gene has CDR1 LGHDT and CDR2 YNNKEL (reference sequence). This CDR3 spans 16 amino acids. DNA of the CDR3: TGTGCCAGCAGCCATGAAGGCCGGGTTAGGTCCTACGAGCAGTACTTC. This sequence encodes CASSHEGRVRSYEQYF.

The chain is built from TRBV4-3 and TRBJ1-2, with TRBD1 identical over 7 bases. Looked up from germline, CDR1 is LGHNA and CDR2 is YSLEER. With V trimmed by 5 bases and J by 2 bases, 5 bases remained unmatched. The CDR3 contains 14 residues. In DNA, the CDR3 is TGCGCCAGCAGCTTCCGACAGGGAAACTATGGCTACACCTTC. Translation: CASSFRQGNYGYTF.

This clonotype was detected only once. A read error may produce the germline difference seen at one junction end. This sequence joins TRBV7-7 and TRBJ2-5; D call uncertain. Germline assignment: CDR1 SSHAT and CDR2 FNYEAQ (reference sequence). This CDR3 comprises 13 residues. The CDR3 DNA reads as TGTGCTAGCAGCTTAGCATACCCGGAGACCCAGTACTTC. It specifies CASSLAYPETQYF.

This chain links TRBV20-1 with TRBJ2-1; 8 nucleotides agree with TRBD2. Germline CDR1 and CDR2: DFQATT and SNEGSKA (reference sequence). Unmatched junction bases numbered 7, after V lost 6 bases and J lost 0 bases. The CDR3 totals 15 residues. CDR3 DNA sequence: TGCAGTGCCGTAGCGGGACCGAGCTCCTACAATGAGCAGTTCTTC. Amino acids: CSAVAGPSSYNEQFF.

Only a few counts were recorded for this clonotype. V and J are TRBV20-1 and TRBJ1-6; D not resolved. In germline, CDR1 is DFQATT, CDR2 SNEGSKA (reference sequence). Trimming removed 4 bases at V and 8 bases at J, with 15 bases between. This CDR3 spans 14 amino acids. CDR3 DNA: TGCAGTGCTACCCTGGACCAGGAGTATTCACCCCTCCACTTT. Its protein is CSATLDQEYSPLHF.